This TCR beta chain was sequenced during a study of blood T cell repertoires in COVID-19. Whole-study context: PBMCs, B-cell-depleted T cells, or T cells provided the cDNA or gDNA that made up the material.

This clone was seen just once. With V trimmed by 0 bases and J by 7 bases, 10 bases remained unmatched. The CDR3 loop spans 16 amino acids. Germline values: CDR1 SGHKS, CDR2 YYEKEE (reference sequence). Sequencing used immunoSEQ multiplex PCR; TCRdb keeps in-frame clones, though not all of them. Here the sample spans roughly 72,000 clones, 79% being singletons. This rearrangement joins TRBV5-5 to TRBJ1-2; 9 nucleotides line up with TRBD1. The sample taken for sequencing was peripheral blood. The clonotype comes from a woman over 75 with active or convalescent COVID-19. CDR3 region: CASSLVSGQGTGGYTF. DNA for the CDR3: TGTGCCAGCAGCTTGGTTTCTGGACAGGGGACGGGTGGCTACACCTTC.